This T cell receptor beta chain is from a study of early T cells in non-severe SARS-CoV-2 infection. Whole-study findings and limits: VDJdb matching skewed toward anti-spike CD8 responses, missing private and CD4 specificities.

Unique molecular identifiers were attached to individual cDNA molecules. TCRdb recomputed calls from the 5' RACE reads with MiXCR, one row per CDR3 protein. The sample holds more than 80,000 distinct CDR3 sequences, approximately 15% seen once. The sample holds many counts of this clonotype. Antigen specificity is unknown. The V gene's germline CDR1 is SNHLY and CDR2 FYNNEI. V gave up 4 bases and J gave up 7 bases, with 8 bases separating them. The CDR3 has 12 amino acids. This receptor was taken from an adult who was a healthcare worker with PCR-confirmed SARS-CoV-2 infection or an uninfected control (not recorded which). The sample taken for sequencing was whole blood. The chain combines TRBV2 with TRBJ2-1; D remains ambiguous. The CDR3: CASSGSPNEQFF. CDR3 nucleotides: TGTGCCAGCAGTGGGTCACCTAATGAGCAGTTCTTC.